Below are 3 T cell receptor beta chains sequenced from a single sample in a study of shared clonotypes between healthy human individuals (dated by TCRdb to the early 2020s). Libraries were made using the immunoSEQ multiplex PCR assay. TCRdb retrieved this table from immuneACCESS and kept in-frame rearrangements only. Not all clones are present; in checked studies, unresolved V genes account for under half, and no reason is known for the remainder. The sample table contains some 200,000 clones; only one count was recorded for over 50% of them. The ten top clones hold more than 9% of the sample. Sequencing was performed on memory CD4+ T cells sorted from blood. The cell subset or site label, read with the paper, signifies: CD45RA-negative fraction. The source is a man under 40 in good health.

Only a few counts were recorded for this clone. V is TRBV2 and J is TRBJ2-1; weak D call: TRBD2 (6 bases). Trimming removed 7 bases at V and 4 bases at J, with 20 bases between. CDR3 length equals 16 residues. Germline V gene data show CDR1 as SNHLY and CDR2 as FYNNEI. The CDR3 sequence: CASTEAGTRPYNEQFF. The CDR3 DNA reads as TGTGCCAGCACCGAAGCCGGGACTCGTCCGTACAATGAGCAGTTCTTC.

In its sample, this clone was seen a few times. The chain uses TRBV6-6 and TRBJ2-5; D ambiguous. The CDR3 sequence is 12 residues long. Germline lookup yields CDR1 MNHNY and CDR2 SVGAGI (reference sequence). V was pared by 5 bases and J by 5 bases, with 9 bases between. The CDR3 DNA is TGTGCCAGCAGTCGACATCCGGAGACCCAGTACTTC. Encoded protein: CASSRHPETQYF.

The sample holds a few counts of this clone. The CDR3 coding sequence is TGTGCCAGCAGCAAAGAGGGTTCACGGGACATTCAGTACTTC. Translated, it gives CASSKEGSRDIQYF. The chain links TRBV7-9 to TRBJ2-4, with D possibly matching TRBD2 (5 bases). V lost 5 bases and J 8 bases, leaving 16 bases between the germline ends. Germline CDR1 is SEHNR and CDR2 is FQNEAQ (reference sequence). The CDR3 is 14 amino acids. Combining the CDR3 with reference TRBV7-9 and TRBJ2-4 gives the whole variable domain DTGVSQNPRHKITKRGQNVTFRCDPISEHNRLYWYRQTLGQGPEFLTYFQNEAQLEKSRLLSDRFSAERPKGSFSTLEIQRTEQGDSAMYLCASSKEGSRDIQYFGAGTRLSVL.